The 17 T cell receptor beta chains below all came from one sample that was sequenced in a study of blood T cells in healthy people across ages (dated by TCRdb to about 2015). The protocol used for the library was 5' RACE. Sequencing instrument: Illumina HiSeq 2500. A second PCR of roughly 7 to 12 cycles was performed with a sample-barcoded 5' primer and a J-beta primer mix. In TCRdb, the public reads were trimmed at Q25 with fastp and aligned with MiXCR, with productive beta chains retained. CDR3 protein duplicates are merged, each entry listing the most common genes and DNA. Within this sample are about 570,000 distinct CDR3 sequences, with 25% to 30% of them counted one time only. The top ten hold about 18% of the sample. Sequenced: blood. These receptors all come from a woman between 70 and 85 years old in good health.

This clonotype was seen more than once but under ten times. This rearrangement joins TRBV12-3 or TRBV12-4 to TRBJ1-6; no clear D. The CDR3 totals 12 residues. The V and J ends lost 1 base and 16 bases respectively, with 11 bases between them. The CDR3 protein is CASSLGGRGLHF. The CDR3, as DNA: TGTGCCAGCAGTTTAGGGGGAAGAGGACTCCACTTT.

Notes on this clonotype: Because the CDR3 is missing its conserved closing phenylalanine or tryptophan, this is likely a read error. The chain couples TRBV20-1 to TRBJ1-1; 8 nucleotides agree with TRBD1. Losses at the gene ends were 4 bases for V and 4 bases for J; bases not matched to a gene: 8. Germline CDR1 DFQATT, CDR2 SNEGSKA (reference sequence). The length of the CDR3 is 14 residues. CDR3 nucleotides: TGCAGTGCTAACCATGGACAGGGACTCACTGAAGCTTTCTCT. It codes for CSANHGQGLTEAFS.

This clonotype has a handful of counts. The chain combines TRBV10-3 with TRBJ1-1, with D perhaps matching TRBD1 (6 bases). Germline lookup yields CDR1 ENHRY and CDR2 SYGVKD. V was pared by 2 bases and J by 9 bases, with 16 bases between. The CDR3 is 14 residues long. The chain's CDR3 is CAISEIGTRSQAFF. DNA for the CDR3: TGTGCCATCAGTGAGATAGGGACACGCAGTCAAGCTTTCTTT.

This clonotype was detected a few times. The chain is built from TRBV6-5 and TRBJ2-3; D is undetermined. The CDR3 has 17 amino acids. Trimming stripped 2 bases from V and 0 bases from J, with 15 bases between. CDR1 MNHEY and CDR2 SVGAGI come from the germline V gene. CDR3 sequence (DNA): TGTGCCAGCAGTTACCCCCGGTCCGTCCCTAGCACAGATACGCAGTATTTT. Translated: CASSYPRSVPSTDTQYF.

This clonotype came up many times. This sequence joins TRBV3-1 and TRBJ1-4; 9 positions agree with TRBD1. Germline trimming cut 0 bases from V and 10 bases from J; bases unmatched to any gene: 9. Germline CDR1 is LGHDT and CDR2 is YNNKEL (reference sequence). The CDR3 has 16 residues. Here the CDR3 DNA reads TGTGCCAGCAGCCAAGATGGGACAGGGCAGGAAGGAAAACTGTTTTTT. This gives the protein CASSQDGTGQEGKLFF. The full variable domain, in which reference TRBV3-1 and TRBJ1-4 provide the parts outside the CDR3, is DTAVSQTPKYLVTQMGNDKSIKCEQNLGHDTMYWYKQDSKKFLKIMFSYNNKELIINETVPNRFSPKSPDKAHLNLHINSLELGDSAVYFCASSQDGTGQEGKLFFGSGTQLSVL.

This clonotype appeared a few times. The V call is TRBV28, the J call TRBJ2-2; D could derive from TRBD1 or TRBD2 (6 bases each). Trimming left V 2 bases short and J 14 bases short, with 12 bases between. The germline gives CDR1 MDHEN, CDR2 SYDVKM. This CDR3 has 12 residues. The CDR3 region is CASSLQGRTLFF. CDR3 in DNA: TGTGCCAGCAGTTTACAGGGGAGGACACTGTTTTTT.

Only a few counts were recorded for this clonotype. The CDR3 DNA sequence: TGCGCCAGCAGCAACGATGGAGAGACCCAGTACTTC. Encoded protein: CASSNDGETQYF. The chain employs TRBV5-1 and TRBJ2-5; D is unresolved. The CDR3 runs to 12 residues. Germline V lookup: CDR1 SGHRS, CDR2 YFSETQ. Trimming removed 4 bases from V and 4 bases from J, with 8 bases in between. The full variable domain, in which reference TRBV5-1 and TRBJ2-5 provide the parts outside the CDR3, is KAGVTQTPRYLIKTRGQQVTLSCSPISGHRSVSWYQQTPGQGLQFLFEYFSETQRNKGNFPGRFSGRQFSNSRSEMNVSTLELGDSALYLCASSNDGETQYFGPGTRLLVL.

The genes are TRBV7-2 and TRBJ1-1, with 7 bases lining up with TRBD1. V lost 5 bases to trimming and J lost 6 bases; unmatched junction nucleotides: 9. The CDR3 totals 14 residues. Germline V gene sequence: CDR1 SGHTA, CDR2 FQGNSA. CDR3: CASSEGGWSSEAFF. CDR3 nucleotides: TGTGCCAGCAGCGAAGGGGGCTGGAGTTCTGAAGCTTTCTTT. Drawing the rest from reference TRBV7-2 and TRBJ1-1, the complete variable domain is GAGVSQSPSNKVTEKGKDVELRCDPISGHTALYWYRQSLGQGLEFLIYFQGNSAPDKSGLPSDRFSAERTGGSVSTLTIQRTQQEDSAVYLCASSEGGWSSEAFFGQGTRLTVV.

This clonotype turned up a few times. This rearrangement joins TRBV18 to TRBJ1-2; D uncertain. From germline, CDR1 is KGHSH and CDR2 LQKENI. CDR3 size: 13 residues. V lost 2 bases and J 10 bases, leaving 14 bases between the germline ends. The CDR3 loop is CASSPRRFGDYTF. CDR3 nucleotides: TGTGCCAGCTCACCAAGAAGGTTTGGTGACTACACCTTC.

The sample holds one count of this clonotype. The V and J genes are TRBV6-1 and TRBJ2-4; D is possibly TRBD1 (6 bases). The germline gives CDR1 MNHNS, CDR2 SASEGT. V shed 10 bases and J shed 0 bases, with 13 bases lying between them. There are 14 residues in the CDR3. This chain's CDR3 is CAIDLTGAKNIQYF. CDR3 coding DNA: TGTGCCATCGATCTGACAGGAGCCAAAAACATTCAGTACTTC.

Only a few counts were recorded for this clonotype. The CDR3 here is CASRTGTGGVNYGYTF. In nucleotides, the CDR3 is TGTGCCAGCAGAACCGGGACAGGGGGCGTCAACTATGGCTACACCTTC. This chain uses TRBV6-2 or TRBV6-3 with TRBJ1-2; the match to TRBD1 covers 12 bases. Germline-derived CDR1 and CDR2 are MNHEY and SVGEGT. This CDR3 spans 16 amino acids. Germline trimming cut 6 bases from V and 2 bases from J; bases unmatched to any gene: 7.

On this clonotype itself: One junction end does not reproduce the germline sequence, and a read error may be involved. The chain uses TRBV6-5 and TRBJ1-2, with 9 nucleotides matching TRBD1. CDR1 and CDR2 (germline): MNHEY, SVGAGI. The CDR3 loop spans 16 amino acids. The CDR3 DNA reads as TGTGCCAGCAGTTACACACTTCCGGGACAGGGAAGTGTTTATGCCTTC. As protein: CASSYTLPGQGSVYAF.

CDR3 amino acids: CASSRIGTSYGYTF. DNA of the CDR3: TGTGCCAGCAGTCGAATCGGGACAAGCTATGGCTACACCTTC. This chain connects TRBV6-6 to TRBJ1-2; D perhaps matches TRBD1 (6 bases). V lost 5 bases and J 4 bases, leaving 14 bases between the germline ends. The CDR3 length is 14 residues. Germline loops: CDR1 MNHNY, CDR2 SVGAGI (reference sequence).

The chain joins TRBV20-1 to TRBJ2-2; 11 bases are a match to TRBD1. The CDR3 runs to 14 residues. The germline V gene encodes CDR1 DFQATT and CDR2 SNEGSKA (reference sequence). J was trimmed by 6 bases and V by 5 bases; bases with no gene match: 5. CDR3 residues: CSAGQGAISGELFF. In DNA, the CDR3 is TGCAGTGCTGGACAGGGGGCAATATCCGGGGAGCTGTTTTTT.

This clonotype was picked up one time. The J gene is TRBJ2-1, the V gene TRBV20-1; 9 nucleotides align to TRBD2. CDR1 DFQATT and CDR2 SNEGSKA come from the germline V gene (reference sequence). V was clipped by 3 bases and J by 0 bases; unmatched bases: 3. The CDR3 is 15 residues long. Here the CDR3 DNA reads TGCAGTGCTAGTTTAGCGGGGGTCTCCTACAATGAGCAGTTCTTC. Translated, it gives CSASLAGVSYNEQFF.

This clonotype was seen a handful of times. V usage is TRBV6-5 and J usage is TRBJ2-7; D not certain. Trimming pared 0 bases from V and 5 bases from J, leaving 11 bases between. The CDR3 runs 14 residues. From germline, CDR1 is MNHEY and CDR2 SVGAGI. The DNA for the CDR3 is TGTGCCAGCAGTTACTCCTCTAATGAACACGAGCAGTACTTC. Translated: CASSYSSNEHEQYF.

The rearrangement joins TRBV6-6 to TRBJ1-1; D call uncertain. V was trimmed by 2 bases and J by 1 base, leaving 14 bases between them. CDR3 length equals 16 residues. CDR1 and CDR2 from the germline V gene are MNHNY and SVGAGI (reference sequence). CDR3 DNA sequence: TGTGCCAGCAGTTACCCCTTGGAGGTCACGAACACTGAAGCTTTCTTT. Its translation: CASSYPLEVTNTEAFF.